The clone carrying this TCR beta chain has a handful of counts. No antigen is known for it. The entry originates in a study of breast tumors, draining lymph nodes, adjacent tissues. Findings of the study overall: The data were judged consistent with most tumor T cells coming from lymph node and expanding in tumor. Compared with basal-like, luminal-like tumors shared significantly more repertoire with nontumor tissue.

TCRdb reanalysed the multiplex PCR reads using MiXCR and keeps one entry per CDR3 protein. Among 13,000 or so distinct CDR3 sequences, 50% were seen once, and the ten largest hold around 41%. Germline V lookup: CDR1 SGHRS, CDR2 YFSETQ. V shed 0 bases and J 4 bases; nucleotides not matched to a gene: 9. The CDR3 runs to 16 residues. Sequencing input: tumor-adjacent breast tissue. The clonotype comes from a female donor with breast cancer. Some clones in this sample may be carry-over from other donors' samples. The chain joins TRBV5-1 to TRBJ1-2; 7 bases are a match to TRBD1. Here the CDR3 reads CASSLGQGVGSYGYTF. Here the CDR3 DNA reads TGCGCCAGCAGCTTGGGACAGGGTGTGGGTAGCTATGGCTACACCTTC.